Detailed here is one T cell receptor (beta chain). These data come from a study of blood T cells in healthy people across ages. As for the study in general: Researchers report that template switching captured about one barcoded beta molecule per two T cells.

The use of a sample-barcoded 5' primer and a J-beta primer mix characterized a second PCR of about 7 to 12 cycles. MiXCR was run by TCRdb on the 5' RACE reads, yielding one entry per CDR3 protein. The profile shows about a million distinct CDR3 sequences, just over 50% of them singletons. Material: blood. This clonotype originated in a woman in her fifties or sixties in good health.

For the CDR3, the DNA is TGCAGTGCTAGGAGGGGGACAGGGGGAACGCAGTTCTTC. Translated, it gives CSARRGTGGTQFF. The chain uses TRBV20-1 and TRBJ2-1; TRBD1 matches 11 bases. CDR1 is DFQATT and CDR2 is SNEGSKA in the germline V gene (reference sequence). V lost 3 bases to trimming and J lost 12 bases; unmatched junction nucleotides: 7. The CDR3 loop spans 13 amino acids.